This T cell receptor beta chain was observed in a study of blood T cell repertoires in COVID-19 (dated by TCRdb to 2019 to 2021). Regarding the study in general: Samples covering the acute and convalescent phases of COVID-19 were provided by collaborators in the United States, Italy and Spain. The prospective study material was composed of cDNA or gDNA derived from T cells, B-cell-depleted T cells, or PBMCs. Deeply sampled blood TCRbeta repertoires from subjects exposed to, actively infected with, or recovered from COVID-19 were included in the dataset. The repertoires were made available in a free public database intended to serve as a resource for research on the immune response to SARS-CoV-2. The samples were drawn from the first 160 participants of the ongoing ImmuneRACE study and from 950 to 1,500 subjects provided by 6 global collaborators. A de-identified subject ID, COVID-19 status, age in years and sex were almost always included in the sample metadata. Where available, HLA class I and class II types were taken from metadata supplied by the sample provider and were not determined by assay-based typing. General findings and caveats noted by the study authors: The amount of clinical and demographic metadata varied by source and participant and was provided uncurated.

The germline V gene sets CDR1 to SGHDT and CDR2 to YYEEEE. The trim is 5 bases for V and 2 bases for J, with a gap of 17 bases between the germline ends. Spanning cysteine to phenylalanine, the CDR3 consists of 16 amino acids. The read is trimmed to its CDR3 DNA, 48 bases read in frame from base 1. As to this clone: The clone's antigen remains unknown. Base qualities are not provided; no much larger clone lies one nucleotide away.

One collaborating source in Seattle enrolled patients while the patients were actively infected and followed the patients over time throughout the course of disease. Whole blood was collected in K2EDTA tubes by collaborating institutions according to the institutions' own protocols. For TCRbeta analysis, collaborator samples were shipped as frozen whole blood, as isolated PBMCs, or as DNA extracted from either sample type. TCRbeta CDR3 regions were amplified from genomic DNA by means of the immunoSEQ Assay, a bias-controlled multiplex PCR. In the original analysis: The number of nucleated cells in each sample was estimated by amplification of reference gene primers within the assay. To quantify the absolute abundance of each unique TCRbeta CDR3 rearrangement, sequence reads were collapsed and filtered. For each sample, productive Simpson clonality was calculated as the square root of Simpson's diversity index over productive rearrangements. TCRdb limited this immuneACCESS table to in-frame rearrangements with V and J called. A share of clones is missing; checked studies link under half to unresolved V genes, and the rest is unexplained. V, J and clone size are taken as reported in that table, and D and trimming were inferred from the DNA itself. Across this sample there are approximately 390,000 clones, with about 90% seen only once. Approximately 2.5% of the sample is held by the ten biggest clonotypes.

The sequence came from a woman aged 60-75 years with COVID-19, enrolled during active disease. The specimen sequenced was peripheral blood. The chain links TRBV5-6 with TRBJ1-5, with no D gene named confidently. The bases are TGTGCCAGCAGTTCCCAACCGAGAATCGGCAATCAGCCCCAGCATTTT. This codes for CASSSQPRIGNQPQHF.